These 5 T cell receptor beta chains were sequenced from one sample in a study of technical replicates of blood from a handful of donors. Repertoires were generated with immunoSEQ multiplex PCR, while TCRdb's copy carries only in-frame clones and drops some. Among about 88,000 clones listed, approximately 90% were seen once. Sequencing input: T cells isolated from PBMCs. The receptors shown here come from a human donor in good health.

This rearrangement joins TRBV13 to TRBJ2-2; unclear D gene. The CDR3 is 21 amino acids. Trimming removed 5 bases from V and 0 bases from J, with 28 bases in between. CDR1 PRHDT and CDR2 FYEKMQ come from the germline V gene (reference sequence). CDR3 amino acids: CASSTRLRYSYTDTNTGELFF. CDR3 nucleotide sequence: TGTGCCAGCAGCACCCGGCTTAGGTATAGTTATACAGACACGAACACCGGGGAGCTGTTTTTT. The full variable domain, completed using reference TRBV13 and TRBJ2-2, is AAGVIQSPRHLIKEKRETATLKCYPIPRHDTVYWYQQGPGQDPQFLISFYEKMQSDKGSIPDRFSAQQFSDYHSELNMSSLELGDSALYFCASSTRLRYSYTDTNTGELFFGEGSRLTVL.

This clone occurred once. This sequence joins TRBV6-5 and TRBJ1-2, with 12 positions matching TRBD1. V lost 4 bases and J lost 8; bases outside the gene matches: 5. The germline V gene has CDR1 MNHEY and CDR2 SVGAGI. The CDR3 contains 14 residues. The CDR3 DNA reads TGTGCCAGCAGTTGGGACAGGGGGCTTCAAGGCTACACCTTC. The encoded protein is CASSWDRGLQGYTF.

The genes are TRBV2 and TRBJ1-4; D unclear. Looked up from germline, CDR1 is SNHLY and CDR2 is FYNNEI. There are 16 residues in the CDR3. The V gene lost 5 bases and the J gene lost 0 bases, with 13 bases spanning the gap. In nucleotides, the CDR3 is TGTGCCAGCAGTCTGCTAAGAGGTGCAACTAATGAAAAACTGTTTTTT. It codes for CASSLLRGATNEKLFF.

This chain uses TRBV5-1 with TRBJ2-1; 7 nucleotides agree with TRBD2. The germline V gene has CDR1 SGHRS and CDR2 YFSETQ. The V gene end was trimmed by 0 bases and the J gene end by 3 bases; junction bases not matched to a gene: 3. This CDR3 has 15 residues. The CDR3 sequence: CASSLAGTNYNEQFF. The CDR3 DNA sequence: TGCGCCAGCAGCTTGGCCGGGACTAACTACAATGAGCAGTTCTTC. Full variable domain (missing parts from reference TRBV5-1 and TRBJ2-1): KAGVTQTPRYLIKTRGQQVTLSCSPISGHRSVSWYQQTPGQGLQFLFEYFSETQRNKGNFPGRFSGRQFSNSRSEMNVSTLELGDSALYLCASSLAGTNYNEQFFGPGTRLTVL.

This sequence joins TRBV5-1 and TRBJ2-7; tentatively, D is TRBD2 (5 bases). Germline V gives CDR1 SGHRS, CDR2 YFSETQ. Between the trimmed V and J ends, which lost 2 bases and 4 bases, there was a span of 16 bases. This CDR3 spans 15 amino acids. This CDR3 is CASSFGSGLNYEQYF. CDR3 DNA: TGCGCCAGCAGCTTTGGGTCGGGATTGAATTACGAGCAGTACTTC.